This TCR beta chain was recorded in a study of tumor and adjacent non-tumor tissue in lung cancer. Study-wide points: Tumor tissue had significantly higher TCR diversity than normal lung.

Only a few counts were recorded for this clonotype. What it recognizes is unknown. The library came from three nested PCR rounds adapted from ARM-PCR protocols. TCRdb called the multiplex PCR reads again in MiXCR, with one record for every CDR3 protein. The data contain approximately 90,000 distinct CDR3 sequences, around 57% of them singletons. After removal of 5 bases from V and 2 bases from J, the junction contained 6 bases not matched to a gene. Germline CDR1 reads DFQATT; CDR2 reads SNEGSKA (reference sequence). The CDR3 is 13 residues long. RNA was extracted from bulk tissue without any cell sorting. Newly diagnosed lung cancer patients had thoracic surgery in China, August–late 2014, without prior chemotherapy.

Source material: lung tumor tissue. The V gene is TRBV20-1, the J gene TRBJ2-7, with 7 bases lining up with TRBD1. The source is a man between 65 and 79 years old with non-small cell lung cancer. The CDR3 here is CSARTGVAYEQYF. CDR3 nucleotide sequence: TGCAGTGCTCGTACAGGGGTGGCCTACGAGCAGTACTTC.